Shown below are 21 T cell receptor beta chains from a single sample sequenced in a study of OX40 agonist ivuxolimab in advanced cancers. The library was produced with the immunoSEQ multiplex PCR assay. What TCRdb holds here is the immuneACCESS table cut down to in-frame rearrangements. Part of the clones is not present; checked against another copy, under half of the missing clones reflect an unresolved V gene, and the others are unexplained. Recorded for this sample are roughly 60,000 clones; approximately 90% of them occurred a single time. Jointly, the top ten make up around 0.42% of the sample. The starting material was CD4+ or CD8+ T cells sorted from blood, obtained in a trial of the OX40 agonist ivuxolimab. Receptors were obtained from an adult with an advanced solid tumor such as melanoma, head and neck, liver or kidney cancer.

The chain couples TRBV25-1 to TRBJ1-1; D gene ambiguous. The germline V gene encodes CDR1 MGHDK and CDR2 SYGVNS. Trimming took 2 bases from V and 5 from J, leaving 15 bases between them. The CDR3 extends over 15 amino acids. DNA of the CDR3: TGTGCCAGCAGTGAACTCGGGGTGCGATGGACTGAAGCTTTCTTT. It yields the protein CASSELGVRWTEAFF.

The rearrangement uses TRBV28 and TRBJ2-1; D may be TRBD2 (7 bases). V was pared by 6 bases and J by 5 bases, with 17 bases between. The germline V gene encodes CDR1 MDHEN and CDR2 SYDVKM. The CDR3 covers 15 residues. CDR3 DNA: TGTGCCAGCAGCCCTCGGGGGGCCAAGAACAATGAGCAGTTCTTC. Translation gives CASSPRGAKNNEQFF.

This chain joins TRBV25-1 and TRBJ2-1; no firm D call. The CDR3 has 12 amino acids. V dropped 3 bases and J dropped 7 bases, with 7 bases sitting between them. The V gene's germline CDR1 is MGHDK and CDR2 SYGVNS. CDR3 amino acids: CASSERTNEQFF. CDR3 DNA sequence: TGTGCCAGCAGTGAGAGGACGAATGAGCAGTTCTTC.

The chain links TRBV7-2 to TRBJ2-3, with D possibly being TRBD2 (5 bases). V was trimmed by 1 base and J by 5 bases, leaving 7 bases between them. The germline gives CDR1 SGHTA, CDR2 FQGNSA. The CDR3 spans 13 residues. The chain's CDR3 is CASSLVRGDTQYF. CDR3 bases: TGTGCCAGCAGCTTAGTCCGGGGAGATACGCAGTATTTT.

The chain uses TRBV6-6 and TRBJ2-3; 9 bases match TRBD2. V gave up 6 bases and J gave up 7 bases; unmatched junction bases: 11. Germline lookup yields CDR1 MNHNY and CDR2 SVGAGI (reference sequence). The CDR3 runs 15 residues. The CDR3 region is CASSSGLAGHYTQYF. The CDR3 nucleotides are TGTGCCAGCAGCTCCGGGCTAGCGGGGCACTATACGCAGTATTTT.

The chain carries TRBV4-1 and TRBJ1-4; 9 nucleotides match TRBD1. Germline V gives CDR1 MGHRA, CDR2 YSYEKL. This CDR3 has 15 amino acids. Trimming at V came to 1 base and at J to 5 bases, leaving 2 bases not matched to a gene. For the CDR3, the DNA is TGCGCCAGCAGCCAAGTACAGGGGGCGAATGAAAAACTGTTTTTT. Its protein product is CASSQVQGANEKLFF.

The V call is TRBV11-3, the J call TRBJ2-3, with a weak D call TRBD2 (5 bases). Germline CDR1 SGHNT, CDR2 YENEEA. This CDR3 region has 16 residues. V lost 5 bases, J lost 0 bases, and 15 bases lay in between. The CDR3, as DNA: TGTGCCAGCAGCAAAAGGGTTGGCGGGAGCACAGATACGCAGTATTTT. Protein sequence: CASSKRVGGSTDTQYF. Complete variable domain (other parts from reference TRBV11-3 and TRBJ2-3): EAGVVQSPRYKIIEKKQPVAFWCNPISGHNTLYWYLQNLGQGPELLIRYENEEAVDDSQLPKDRFSAERLKGVDSTLKIQPAELGDSAVYLCASSKRVGGSTDTQYFGPGTRLTVL.

The chain couples TRBV4-3 to TRBJ2-5; 7 nucleotides agree with TRBD1. The CDR3 totals 17 residues. V trimming: 5 bases; J trimming: 5 bases; junction bases outside the gene matches: 17. Per the germline V gene, CDR1 is LGHNA and CDR2 is YSLEER. This CDR3 is CASSSSSPTGAGETQYF. The CDR3 nucleotides read TGCGCCAGCAGCTCGTCCTCCCCTACAGGGGCTGGGGAGACCCAGTACTTC.

CDR3 region: CASSQDWNSGTDTQYF. The CDR3, as DNA: TGTGCCAGCAGCCAAGATTGGAACAGTGGCACAGATACGCAGTATTTT. The genes are TRBV14 and TRBJ2-3; D is unclear. This CDR3 has 16 amino acids. Germline V CDR1 and CDR2: SGHDN, FVKESK. Trimming removed 0 bases at V and 1 base at J, with 11 bases between.

This clone was observed a single time. This sequence joins TRBV27 and TRBJ2-1; D is perhaps TRBD1 (6 bases). Germline-derived CDR1 and CDR2 are MNHEY and SMNVEV (reference sequence). The CDR3 length is 15 residues. With 8 bases removed from V and 5 bases from J, the gap between germline ends came to 19 bases. CDR3: CASQSGVVSDNEQFF. The CDR3 nucleotides read TGTGCCAGCCAATCAGGGGTTGTTTCGGACAATGAGCAGTTCTTC.

The rearrangement uses TRBV19 and TRBJ2-2, with 7 bases aligning to TRBD1. Germline CDR1 reads LNHDA; CDR2 reads SQIVND (reference sequence). V lost 7 bases and J lost 5; bases outside the gene matches: 19. The length of the CDR3 is 18 residues. The CDR3: CASTKARPADRVTGELFF. CDR3 DNA sequence: TGTGCCAGTACCAAAGCCCGGCCCGCTGACAGGGTGACCGGGGAGCTGTTTTTT.

This chain uses TRBV10-1 with TRBJ2-1, with D perhaps being TRBD1 or TRBD2 (5 bases each). The CDR3 totals 15 residues. Germline loops: CDR1 WNHNN, CDR2 SYGVQD (reference sequence). V lost 3 bases to trimming and J lost 5 bases, with 14 bases between them. CDR3 DNA sequence: TGCGCCAGCAGTGAAATGGGACCGGATCACAATGAGCAGTTCTTC. This codes for CASSEMGPDHNEQFF.

V and J are TRBV7-2 and TRBJ2-1, with 7 bases identical to TRBD1. The trim removed 5 bases at V and 4 bases at J, leaving 2 bases unmatched. The CDR3 is 13 amino acids. Germline loops: CDR1 SGHTA, CDR2 FQGNSA. CDR3: CASSPGQYNEQFF. The CDR3 nucleotides read TGTGCCAGCAGCCCGGGACAGTACAATGAGCAGTTCTTC.

The chain couples TRBV30 to TRBJ2-5; D unclear. This CDR3 has 10 residues. The V gene's germline CDR1 is GTSNPN and CDR2 SVGIG (reference sequence). V was pared by 5 bases and J by 3 bases, with 4 bases between. Written as DNA, the CDR3 is TGTGCCTGGGGGGAAGAGACCCAGTACTTC. It specifies CAWGEETQYF.

The chain couples TRBV4-2 to TRBJ1-5; no clear D gene. The CDR3 sequence is 12 residues long. CDR1 and CDR2 from the germline V gene are LGHNA and YNFKEQ. Trimming took off 6 bases at V and 3 bases at J, with 6 bases between the two ends. This CDR3 reads CASSLDNQPQHF. The CDR3 DNA follows: TGTGCCAGCAGTCTGGACAATCAGCCCCAGCATTTT.

CDR3 bases: TGTGCCAGCAGTGCGGCCCAGGGGGGGCGAGAGACCCAGTACTTC. Translated: CASSAAQGGRETQYF. The chain links TRBV6-5 to TRBJ2-5; the D call may be TRBD1 or TRBD2 (7 bases each). Germline-derived CDR1 and CDR2 are MNHEY and SVGAGI. The V and J ends lost 5 bases and 4 bases respectively, with 17 bases between them. The CDR3 length is 15 residues.

This rearrangement joins TRBV7-9 to TRBJ1-1; 9 nucleotides align to TRBD1. Trimming cost V 2 bases and J 1 base; bases outside gene matches: 2. There are 15 residues in the CDR3. Germline CDR1 SEHNR, CDR2 FQNEAQ (reference sequence). The CDR3 loop is CASSLWGQGNTEAFF. Here the CDR3 DNA reads TGTGCCAGCAGCTTATGGGGACAGGGGAACACTGAAGCTTTCTTT. Combining the CDR3 with reference TRBV7-9 and TRBJ1-1 gives the whole variable domain DTGVSQNPRHKITKRGQNVTFRCDPISEHNRLYWYRQTLGQGPEFLTYFQNEAQLEKSRLLSDRFSAERPKGSFSTLEIQRTEQGDSAMYLCASSLWGQGNTEAFFGQGTRLTVV.

The chain joins TRBV7-2 to TRBJ2-2, with a possible D match to TRBD1 (5 bases). Germline V gives CDR1 SGHTA, CDR2 FQGNSA. V lost 0 bases to trimming and J lost 3 bases, with 8 bases between them. The length of the CDR3 is 15 residues. In DNA form, the CDR3 reads TGTGCCAGCAGCTTAGCAGGGGTGGACACCGGGGAGCTGTTTTTT. Residues: CASSLAGVDTGELFF.

Here the CDR3 DNA reads TGTGCCAGCAGTCTAGAGGGTATTGGTAACCGGGAGCTGTTTTTT. Protein: CASSLEGIGNRELFF. V and J are TRBV5-4 and TRBJ2-2; TRBD2 might be the D (5 bases). The V end was cut by 5 bases, the J end by 9 bases, with 20 bases between. This CDR3 has 15 amino acids. CDR1 SGHNT and CDR2 YYREEE come from the germline V gene (reference sequence).

The CDR3 is CASSDQGFEETQYF. The CDR3 nucleotides are TGCGCCAGCAGTGACCAGGGGTTTGAAGAGACCCAGTACTTC. This chain links TRBV10-1 with TRBJ2-5; a weak D match, TRBD1 (6 bases). The CDR3 totals 14 residues. The V end was cut by 3 bases, the J end by 3 bases, with 11 bases between. Germline-derived CDR1 and CDR2 are WNHNN and SYGVQD (reference sequence).

CDR3 sequence: CASSYREKDTQYF. As DNA, the CDR3 is TGTGCCAGCAGTTATCGGGAGAAAGATACGCAGTATTTT. The genes are TRBV27 and TRBJ2-3, with D maybe TRBD2 (6 bases). Germline V gene lookup returns CDR1 MNHEY and CDR2 SMNVEV (reference sequence). There are 13 residues in the CDR3. V dropped 4 bases and J dropped 5 bases, with 10 bases sitting between them.